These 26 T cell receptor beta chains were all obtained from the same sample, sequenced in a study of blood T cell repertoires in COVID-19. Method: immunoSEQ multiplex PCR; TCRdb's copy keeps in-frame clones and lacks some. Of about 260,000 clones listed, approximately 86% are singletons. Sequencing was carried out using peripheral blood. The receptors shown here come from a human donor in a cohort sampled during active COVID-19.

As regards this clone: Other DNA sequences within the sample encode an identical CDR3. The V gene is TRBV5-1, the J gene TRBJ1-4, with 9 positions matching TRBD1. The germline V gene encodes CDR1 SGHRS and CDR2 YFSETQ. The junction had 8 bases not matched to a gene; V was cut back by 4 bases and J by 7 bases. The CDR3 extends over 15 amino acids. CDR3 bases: TGCGCCAGCAGCAGGGGACAGGGAAGGGGTGAAAAACTGTTTTTT. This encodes CASSRGQGRGEKLFF.

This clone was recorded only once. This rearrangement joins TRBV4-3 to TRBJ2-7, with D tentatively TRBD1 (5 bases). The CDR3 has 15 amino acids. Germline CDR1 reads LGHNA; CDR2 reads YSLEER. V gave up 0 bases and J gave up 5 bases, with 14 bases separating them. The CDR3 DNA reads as TGCGCCAGCAGCCAAGAGTGGTCAGGGCGGAACGAGCAGTACTTC. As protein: CASSQEWSGRNEQYF.

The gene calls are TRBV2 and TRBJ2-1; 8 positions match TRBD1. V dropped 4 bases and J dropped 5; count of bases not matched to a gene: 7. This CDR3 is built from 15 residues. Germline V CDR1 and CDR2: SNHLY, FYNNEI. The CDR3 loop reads CASSGRTGSHNEQFF. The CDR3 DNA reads TGTGCCAGCAGTGGGAGGACAGGGTCTCACAATGAGCAGTTCTTC.

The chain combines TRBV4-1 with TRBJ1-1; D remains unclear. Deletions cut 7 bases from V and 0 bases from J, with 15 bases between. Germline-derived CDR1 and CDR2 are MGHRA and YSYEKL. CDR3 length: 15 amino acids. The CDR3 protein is CASTVRGVMNTEAFF. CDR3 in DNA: TGCGCCAGCACGGTCCGGGGAGTCATGAACACTGAAGCTTTCTTT.

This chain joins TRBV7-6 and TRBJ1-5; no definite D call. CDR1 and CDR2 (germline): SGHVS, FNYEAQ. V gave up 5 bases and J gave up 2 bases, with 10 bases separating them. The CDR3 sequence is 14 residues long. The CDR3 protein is CASSASSGNQPQHF. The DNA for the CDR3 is TGTGCCAGCAGCGCGAGCAGCGGCAATCAGCCCCAGCATTTT.

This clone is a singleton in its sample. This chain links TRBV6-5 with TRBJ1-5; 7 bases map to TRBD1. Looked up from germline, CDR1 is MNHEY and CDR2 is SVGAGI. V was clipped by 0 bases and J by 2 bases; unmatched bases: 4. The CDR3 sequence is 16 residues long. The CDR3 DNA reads TGTGCCAGCAGTTACTCGACAGGGATGGGCAATCAGCCCCAGCATTTT. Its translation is CASSYSTGMGNQPQHF.

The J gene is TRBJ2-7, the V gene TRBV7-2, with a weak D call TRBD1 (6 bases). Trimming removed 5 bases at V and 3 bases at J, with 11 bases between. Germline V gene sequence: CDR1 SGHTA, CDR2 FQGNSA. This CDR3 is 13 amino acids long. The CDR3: CASSRDTNYEQYF. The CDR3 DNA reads TGTGCCAGCAGCCGGGACACAAACTACGAGCAGTACTTC.

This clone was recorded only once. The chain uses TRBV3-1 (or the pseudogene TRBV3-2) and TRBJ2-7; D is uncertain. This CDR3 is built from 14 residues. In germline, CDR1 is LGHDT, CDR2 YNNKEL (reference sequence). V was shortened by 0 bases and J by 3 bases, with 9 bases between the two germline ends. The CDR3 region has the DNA TGTGCCAGCAGCCAAGATTCTCAGGTCTACGAGCAGTACTTC. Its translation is CASSQDSQVYEQYF.

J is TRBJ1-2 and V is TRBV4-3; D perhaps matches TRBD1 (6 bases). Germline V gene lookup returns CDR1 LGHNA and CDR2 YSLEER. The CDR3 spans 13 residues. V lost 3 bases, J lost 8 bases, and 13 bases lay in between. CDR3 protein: CASSQDSVSGYTF. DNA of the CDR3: TGCGCCAGCAGCCAGGACAGTGTCAGCGGCTACACCTTC.

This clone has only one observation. The CDR3 coding sequence is TGCAGCGTTTCGTCGTCAGGGAATTCACCCCTCCACTTT. This translates into CSVSSSGNSPLHF. The genes are TRBV29-1 and TRBJ1-6; D may be TRBD1 (5 bases). Germline assignment: CDR1 SQVTM and CDR2 ANQGSEA. The CDR3 is made up of 13 amino acids. The V end lost 5 bases, the J end lost 7 bases, and 12 bases lay between the germline ends. Full variable domain (remainder filled in from reference TRBV29-1 and TRBJ1-6): SAVISQKPSRDICQRGTSLTIQCQVDSQVTMMFWYRQQPGQSLTLIATANQGSEATYESGFVIDKFPISRPNLTFSTLTVSNMSPEDSSIYLCSVSSSGNSPLHFGNGTRLTVT.

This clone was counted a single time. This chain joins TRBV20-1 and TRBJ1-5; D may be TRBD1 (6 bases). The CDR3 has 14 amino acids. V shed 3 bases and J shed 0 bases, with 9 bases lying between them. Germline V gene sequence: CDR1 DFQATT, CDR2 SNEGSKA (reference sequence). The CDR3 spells CSASRDNSNQPQHF. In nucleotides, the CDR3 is TGCAGTGCTAGTCGGGACAATAGCAATCAGCCCCAGCATTTT.

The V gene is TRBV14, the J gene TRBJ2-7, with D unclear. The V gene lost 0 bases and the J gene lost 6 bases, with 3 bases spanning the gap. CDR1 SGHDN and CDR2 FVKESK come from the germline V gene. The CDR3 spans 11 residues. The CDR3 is CASSQDLEQYF. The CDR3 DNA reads TGTGCCAGCAGCCAAGATCTCGAGCAGTACTTC.

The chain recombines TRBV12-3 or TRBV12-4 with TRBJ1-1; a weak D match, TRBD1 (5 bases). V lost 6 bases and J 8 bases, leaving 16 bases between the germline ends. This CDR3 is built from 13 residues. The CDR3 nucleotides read TGTGCCAGCAGCAAGTATACAGGTCTCGAAGCTTTCTTT. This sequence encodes CASSKYTGLEAFF.

The CDR3 DNA is TGTGCCAGCAGCTTAGGCAGGGCTGAAGCTTTCTTT. It codes for CASSLGRAEAFF. V and J are TRBV11-2 and TRBJ1-1; D perhaps matches TRBD1 (5 bases). The V gene lost 1 base and the J gene lost 6 bases, with 6 bases spanning the gap. Germline V CDR1 and CDR2: SGHAT, FQNNGV. CDR3 size: 12 residues.

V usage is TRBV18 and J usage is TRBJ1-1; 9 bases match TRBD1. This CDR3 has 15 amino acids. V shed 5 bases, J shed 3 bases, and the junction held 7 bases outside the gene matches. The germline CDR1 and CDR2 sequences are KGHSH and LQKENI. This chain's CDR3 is CASSIGTGQDTEAFF. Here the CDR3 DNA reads TGTGCCAGCTCAATCGGGACAGGGCAGGACACTGAAGCTTTCTTT.

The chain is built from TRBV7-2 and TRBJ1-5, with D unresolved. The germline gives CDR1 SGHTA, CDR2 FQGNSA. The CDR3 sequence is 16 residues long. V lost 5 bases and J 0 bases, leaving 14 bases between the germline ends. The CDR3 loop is CASSPLGSHSNQPQHF. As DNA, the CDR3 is TGTGCCAGCAGCCCTTTGGGCAGTCATAGCAATCAGCCCCAGCATTTT.

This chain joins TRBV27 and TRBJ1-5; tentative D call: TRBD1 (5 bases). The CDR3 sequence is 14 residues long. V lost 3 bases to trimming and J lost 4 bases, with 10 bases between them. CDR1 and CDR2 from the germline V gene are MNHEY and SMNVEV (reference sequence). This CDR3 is CASSLAGKNQPQHF. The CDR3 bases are TGTGCCAGCAGTTTGGCAGGGAAGAATCAGCCCCAGCATTTT.

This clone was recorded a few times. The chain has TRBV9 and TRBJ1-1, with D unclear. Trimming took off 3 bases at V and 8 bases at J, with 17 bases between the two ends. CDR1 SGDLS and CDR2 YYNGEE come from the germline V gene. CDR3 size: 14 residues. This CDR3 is CASSAALAAHEAFF. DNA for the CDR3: TGTGCCAGCAGCGCCGCGTTAGCGGCTCACGAAGCTTTCTTT.

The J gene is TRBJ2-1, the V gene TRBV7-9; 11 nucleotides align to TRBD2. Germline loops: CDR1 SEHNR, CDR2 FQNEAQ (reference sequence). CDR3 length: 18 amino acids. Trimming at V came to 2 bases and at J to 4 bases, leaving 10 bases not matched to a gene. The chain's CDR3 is CASSLPQRLAGLYNEQFF. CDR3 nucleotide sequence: TGTGCCAGCAGCTTACCCCAACGACTAGCGGGACTATACAATGAGCAGTTCTTC.

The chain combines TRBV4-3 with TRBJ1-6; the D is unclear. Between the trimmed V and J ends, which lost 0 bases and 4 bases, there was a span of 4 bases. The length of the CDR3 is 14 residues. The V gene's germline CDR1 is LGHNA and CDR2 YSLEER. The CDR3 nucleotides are TGCGCCAGCAGCCAAGATCATTATAATTCACCCCTCCACTTT. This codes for CASSQDHYNSPLHF.

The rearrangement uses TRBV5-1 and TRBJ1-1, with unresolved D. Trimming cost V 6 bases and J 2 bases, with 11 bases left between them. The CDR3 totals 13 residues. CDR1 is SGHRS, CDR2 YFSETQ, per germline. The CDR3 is CASTRAGNTEAFF. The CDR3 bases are TGCGCCAGCACCCGAGCGGGTAACACTGAAGCTTTCTTT.

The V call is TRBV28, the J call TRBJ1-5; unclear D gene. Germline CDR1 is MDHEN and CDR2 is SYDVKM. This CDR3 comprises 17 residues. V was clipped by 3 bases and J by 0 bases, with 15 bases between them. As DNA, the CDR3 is TGTGCCAGCAGTTTTGTGCGAGGGTCGGTTAGCAATCAGCCCCAGCATTTT. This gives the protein CASSFVRGSVSNQPQHF. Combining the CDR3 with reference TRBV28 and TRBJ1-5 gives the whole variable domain DVKVTQSSRYLVKRTGEKVFLECVQDMDHENMFWYRQDPGLGLRLIYFSYDVKMKEKGDIPEGYSVSREKKERFSLILESASTNQTSMYLCASSFVRGSVSNQPQHFGDGTRLSIL.

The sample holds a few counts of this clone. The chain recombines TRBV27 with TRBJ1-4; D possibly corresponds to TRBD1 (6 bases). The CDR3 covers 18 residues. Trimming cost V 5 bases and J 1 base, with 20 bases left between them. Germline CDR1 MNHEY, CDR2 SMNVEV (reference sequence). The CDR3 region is CASSPLQGQGKTNEKLFF. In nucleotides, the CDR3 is TGTGCCAGCAGTCCACTTCAGGGTCAGGGGAAAACTAATGAAAAACTGTTTTTT. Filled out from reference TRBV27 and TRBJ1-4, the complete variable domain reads EAQVTQNPRYLITVTGKKLTVTCSQNMNHEYMSWYRQDPGLGLRQIYYSMNVEVTDKGDVPEGYKVSRKEKRNFPLILESPSPNQTSLYFCASSPLQGQGKTNEKLFFGSGTQLSVL.

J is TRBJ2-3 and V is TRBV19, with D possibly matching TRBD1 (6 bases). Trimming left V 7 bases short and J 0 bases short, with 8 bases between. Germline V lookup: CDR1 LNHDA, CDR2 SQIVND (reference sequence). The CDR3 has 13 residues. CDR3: CASTGVSTDTQYF. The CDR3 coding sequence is TGTGCCAGTACAGGGGTCAGCACAGATACGCAGTATTTT. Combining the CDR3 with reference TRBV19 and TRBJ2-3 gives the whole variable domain DGGITQSPKYLFRKEGQNVTLSCEQNLNHDAMYWYRQDPGQGLRLIYYSQIVNDFQKGDIAEGYSVSREKKESFPLTVTSAQKNPTAFYLCASTGVSTDTQYFGPGTRLTVL.

CDR3 sequence: CATSRVLAGDTVGQFF. As DNA, the CDR3 is TGTGCCACCAGCAGAGTACTAGCGGGGGATACTGTGGGGCAGTTCTTC. The rearrangement uses TRBV15 and TRBJ2-1, with 11 bases fitting TRBD2. The CDR3 has 16 residues. Germline V lookup: CDR1 LNHNV, CDR2 YYDKDF (reference sequence). J was trimmed by 12 bases and V by 1 base; bases with no gene match: 11.

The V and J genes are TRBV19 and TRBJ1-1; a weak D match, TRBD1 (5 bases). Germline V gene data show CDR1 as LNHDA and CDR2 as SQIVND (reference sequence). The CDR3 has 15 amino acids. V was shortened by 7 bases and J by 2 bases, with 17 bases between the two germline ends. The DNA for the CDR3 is TGTGCCAGTACCTCTTCCAGGGAGGGAAACACTGAAGCTTTCTTT. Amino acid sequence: CASTSSREGNTEAFF.